The source of this T cell receptor (beta chain) is a study of CD8 T cells in ankylosing spondylitis. CDR3 length: 14 residues. V lost 3 bases to trimming and J lost 2 bases; unmatched junction nucleotides: 1. CDR1 and CDR2 (germline): LGHDT, YNNKEL (reference sequence). Regarding the study as a whole: It was reported that disease-linked clones were significantly enriched in matched ankylosing spondylitis synovial fluid. A TCR beta motif made of fewer than ten highly homologous variants seemed typical of ankylosing spondylitis blood. Disease-linked clones displayed a CD8+ phenotype and appeared relatively rarely in peripheral blood.

TCR beta libraries were made by quantitative 5'-RACE with molecular barcodes. TCRdb redid the calling of the 5' RACE reads with MiXCR, one entry per CDR3 protein. The profile covers roughly 450,000 distinct CDR3 sequences, with roughly 26% appearing a single time and 0.75% to 0.9% taken by the ten largest. This clonotype was seen a few times. Its antigen is currently unknown. Sequenced: blood, either unsorted or a sorted T cell fraction (not recorded which). The V gene is TRBV3-1, the J gene TRBJ2-5; 9 nucleotides align to TRBD1. This sequence originates from a male donor with ankylosing spondylitis. The CDR3 protein is CASSQTGGQETQYF. Here the CDR3 DNA reads TGTGCCAGCAGCCAGACAGGGGGACAAGAGACCCAGTACTTC.